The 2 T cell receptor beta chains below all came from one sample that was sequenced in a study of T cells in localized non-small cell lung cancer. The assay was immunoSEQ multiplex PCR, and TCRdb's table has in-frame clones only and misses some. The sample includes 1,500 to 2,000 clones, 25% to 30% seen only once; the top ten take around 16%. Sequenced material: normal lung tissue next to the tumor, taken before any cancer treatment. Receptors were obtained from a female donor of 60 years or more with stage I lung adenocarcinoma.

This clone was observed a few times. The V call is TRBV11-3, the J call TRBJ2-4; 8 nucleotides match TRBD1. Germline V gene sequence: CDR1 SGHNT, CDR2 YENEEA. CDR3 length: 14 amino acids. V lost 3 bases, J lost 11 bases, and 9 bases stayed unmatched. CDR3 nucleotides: TGTGCCAGCAGCTTGAAGGTACAGGGGGGCCTTCAGTACTTC. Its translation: CASSLKVQGGLQYF.

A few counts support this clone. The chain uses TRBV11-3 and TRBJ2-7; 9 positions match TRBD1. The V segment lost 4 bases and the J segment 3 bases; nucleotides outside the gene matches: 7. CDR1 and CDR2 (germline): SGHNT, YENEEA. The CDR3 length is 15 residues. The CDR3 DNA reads TGTGCCAGCAGCTCCCCCGGGACAGGGCTCTACGAGCAGTACTTC. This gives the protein CASSSPGTGLYEQYF.